A single sample is the source of the 30 T cell receptor beta chains below, sequenced in a study of blood T cell repertoires in COVID-19 (dated by TCRdb to 2019 to 2021). The method was the immunoSEQ multiplex PCR assay. TCRdb took this table from immuneACCESS and kept in-frame rearrangements with V and J called. Such tables lack part of the clones; where checked against another copy, unresolved V genes explain under half of the gap, and the rest is unexplained. This sample has approximately 230,000 clones in its table, and approximately 82% of those were observed once. The ten largest make up 4.5% to 6% of the sample. Sequenced sample: peripheral blood. Receptor source: a woman over 75 with active or convalescent COVID-19.

CDR3 residues: CASSPGTSGVQETQYF. The CDR3 coding sequence is TGTGCCAGCTCACCAGGGACTAGCGGGGTCCAAGAGACCCAGTACTTC. The chain couples TRBV18 to TRBJ2-5, with 13 bases that match TRBD2. Germline V gene lookup returns CDR1 KGHSH and CDR2 LQKENI. After removal of 2 bases from V and 1 base from J, the junction contained 1 base not matched to a gene. This CDR3 is built from 16 residues.

This chain joins TRBV5-6 and TRBJ1-2; D is perhaps TRBD1 (5 bases). Germline CDR1 SGHDT, CDR2 YYEEEE. Deletions cut 2 bases from V and 4 bases from J, with 12 bases between. The length of the CDR3 is 14 residues. In nucleotides, the CDR3 is TGTGCCAGCAGCTTCCGGGGGACCCGCTATGGCTACACCTTC. Translating gives CASSFRGTRYGYTF.

The chain combines TRBV3-1 (or the pseudogene TRBV3-2) with TRBJ2-1, with 10 positions matching TRBD2. J gave up 5 bases and V 1 base, and 2 bases lay outside the gene matches. Germline lookup yields CDR1 LGHDT and CDR2 YNNKEL (reference sequence). CDR3 length equals 15 residues. The CDR3 nucleotides read TGTGCCAGCAGCCAAGGACTAGCGGGCCACAATGAGCAGTTCTTC. This sequence encodes CASSQGLAGHNEQFF.

The CDR3 DNA reads TGTGCCAGCAGAAGACAGGAAAGTGAAAAACTGTTTTTT. This codes for CASRRQESEKLFF. This sequence joins TRBV12-3 or TRBV12-4 and TRBJ1-4, with D possibly matching TRBD1 (6 bases). The V end was cut by 6 bases, the J end by 7 bases, with 12 bases between. CDR3 length: 13 amino acids.

The J gene is TRBJ2-2, the V gene TRBV3-1 (or the pseudogene TRBV3-2), with D perhaps matching TRBD2 (7 bases). Germline-derived CDR1 and CDR2 are LGHDT and YNNKEL (reference sequence). This CDR3 has 15 amino acids. Trimming took 1 base from V and 6 from J, leaving 12 bases between them. The CDR3 reads CASSQVGGPAGELFF. The CDR3 coding sequence is TGTGCCAGCAGCCAAGTCGGGGGGCCAGCCGGGGAGCTGTTTTTT.

This sequence joins TRBV28 and TRBJ1-6; D is unresolved. The CDR3 spans 16 residues. The V gene's germline CDR1 is MDHEN and CDR2 SYDVKM. V was clipped by 7 bases and J by 1 base, with 14 bases between them. The CDR3 protein is CASTASRVSYNSPLHF. CDR3 DNA sequence: TGTGCCAGCACCGCCTCCCGCGTTTCCTATAATTCACCCCTCCACTTT. Together with reference TRBV28 and TRBJ1-6, the CDR3 gives the full variable domain: DVKVTQSSRYLVKRTGEKVFLECVQDMDHENMFWYRQDPGLGLRLIYFSYDVKMKEKGDIPEGYSVSREKKERFSLILESASTNQTSMYLCASTASRVSYNSPLHFGNGTRLTVT.

The chain uses TRBV7-9 and TRBJ2-7; 9 bases are a match to TRBD2. The germline gives CDR1 SEHNR, CDR2 FQNEAQ (reference sequence). The CDR3 runs 15 residues. The trim removed 7 bases at V and 3 bases at J, leaving 10 bases unmatched. The CDR3 nucleotides are TGTGCCAGCACCAGAGGTGGTAGCGGGAGCTACGAGCAGTACTTC. This sequence encodes CASTRGGSGSYEQYF.

The chain couples TRBV19 to TRBJ1-5; TRBD1 is a possible D gene (6 bases). Trimming pared 4 bases from V and 7 bases from J, leaving 20 bases between. The V gene's germline CDR1 is LNHDA and CDR2 SQIVND (reference sequence). CDR3 length: 16 residues. CDR3 protein: CASSTTPDRPWQPQHF. In nucleotides, the CDR3 is TGTGCCAGTAGTACAACCCCTGACAGGCCCTGGCAGCCCCAGCATTTT.

The rearrangement uses TRBV27 and TRBJ1-1; D gene ambiguous. The CDR3 extends over 15 amino acids. Trimming left V 5 bases short and J 2 bases short, with 15 bases between. Germline loops: CDR1 MNHEY, CDR2 SMNVEV (reference sequence). Written as DNA, the CDR3 is TGTGCCAGCAGTGGAGAGGGCTTAGGTAACACTGAAGCTTTCTTT. Its protein is CASSGEGLGNTEAFF.

This rearrangement joins TRBV9 to TRBJ2-7, with D uncertain. CDR1 and CDR2 from the germline V gene are SGDLS and YYNGEE. The CDR3 is made up of 13 amino acids. Trimming removed 0 bases at V and 1 base at J, with 5 bases between. This CDR3 reads CASSVGPSYEQYF. The CDR3 DNA reads as TGTGCCAGCAGCGTAGGGCCTTCCTACGAGCAGTACTTC.

The J gene is TRBJ2-2, the V gene TRBV6-2 or TRBV6-3, with TRBD2 as a possible D gene (6 bases). With 4 bases removed from V and 6 bases from J, the gap between germline ends came to 12 bases. CDR1 is MNHEY and CDR2 is SVGEGT in the germline V gene. The CDR3 is 14 residues long. CDR3 DNA sequence: TGTGCCAGCAGTTTGATAGCGGTCGCCGGGGAGCTGTTTTTT. It specifies CASSLIAVAGELFF.

The chain recombines TRBV10-2 with TRBJ2-7; 9 nucleotides match TRBD2. This CDR3 has 14 residues. In germline, CDR1 is WSHSY, CDR2 SAAADI. Losses at the gene ends were 2 bases for V and 9 bases for J; bases not matched to a gene: 8. CDR3 bases: TGCGCCAGCAGTGAGCAGGCGAGCGGGAGGAGGCAGTACTTC. This sequence encodes CASSEQASGRRQYF.

The chain couples TRBV5-6 to TRBJ1-5; no firm D call. Trimming left V 1 base short and J 4 bases short, with 12 bases between. The CDR3 loop spans 15 amino acids. Germline V gene lookup returns CDR1 SGHDT and CDR2 YYEEEE. CDR3 sequence: CASSLFGMENQPQHF. Here the CDR3 DNA reads TGTGCCAGCAGCTTGTTTGGCATGGAGAATCAGCCCCAGCATTTT.

The chain links TRBV7-9 to TRBJ2-7; 7 bases fit TRBD2. Looked up from germline, CDR1 is SEHNR and CDR2 is FQNEAQ (reference sequence). CDR3 length: 13 amino acids. The V and J ends lost 10 bases and 0 bases, in that order; junction bases with no gene match: 6. CDR3 sequence (DNA): TGTGCCACGGAGGGGAGGGGCTCCTACGAGCAGTACTTC. Its translation is CATEGRGSYEQYF.

In nucleotides, the CDR3 is TGTGCCAGCAGTGAAGGTCTACCGGACATCTATGGCTACACCTTC. Encoded protein: CASSEGLPDIYGYTF. The chain links TRBV6-1 to TRBJ1-2, with D possibly matching TRBD1 (5 bases). Trimming left V 1 base short and J 4 bases short, with 13 bases between. This CDR3 spans 15 amino acids. Germline CDR1 and CDR2: MNHNS and SASEGT.

The chain carries TRBV6-5 and TRBJ1-6, with 9 bases lining up with TRBD1. Germline V gene data show CDR1 as MNHEY and CDR2 as SVGAGI. The CDR3 covers 16 residues. Germline trimming cut 0 bases from V and 8 bases from J; bases unmatched to any gene: 5. CDR3 nucleotide sequence: TGTGCCAGCAGTTACTCGAGTAGGACAGGGGATTCACCCCTCCACTTT. Translation gives CASSYSSRTGDSPLHF.

The gene calls are TRBV19 and TRBJ1-4, with TRBD1 matching 9 bases. CDR1 and CDR2 (germline): LNHDA, SQIVND (reference sequence). Trimming at V came to 10 bases and at J to 2 bases, leaving 14 bases not matched to a gene. There are 17 residues in the CDR3. The CDR3 nucleotides are TGTGCCACCAGCTACAGGGGGCTGGGGGGGACTAATGAAAAACTGTTTTTT. This translates into CATSYRGLGGTNEKLFF.

The chain recombines TRBV19 with TRBJ1-1; TRBD1 matches 8 bases. Unmatched junction bases numbered 4, after V lost 6 bases and J lost 4 bases. The V gene's germline CDR1 is LNHDA and CDR2 SQIVND (reference sequence). The CDR3 spans 13 residues. In DNA, the CDR3 is TGTGCCAGTAGCATTGACAGGGGCACTGAAGCTTTCTTT. Protein sequence: CASSIDRGTEAFF.

V usage is TRBV28 and J usage is TRBJ1-2, with D uncertain. The CDR3 covers 13 residues. Between the trimmed V and J ends, which lost 6 bases and 3 bases, there was a span of 11 bases. Germline CDR1 and CDR2: MDHEN and SYDVKM. The CDR3 spells CASRPTADYGYTF. CDR3 nucleotides: TGTGCCAGCAGGCCTACAGCGGACTATGGCTACACCTTC.

The J gene is TRBJ1-6, the V gene TRBV3-1 (or the pseudogene TRBV3-2); 11 nucleotides line up with TRBD1. Germline V lookup: CDR1 LGHDT, CDR2 YNNKEL (reference sequence). The CDR3 loop spans 15 amino acids. Trimming cost V 6 bases and J 3 bases; bases outside gene matches: 1. The CDR3 loop is CASRGTGGYNSPLHF. CDR3 nucleotides: TGTGCCAGCAGGGGGACAGGGGGCTATAATTCACCCCTCCACTTT.

The chain joins TRBV5-1 to TRBJ1-3, with 7 nucleotides matching TRBD1. Germline CDR1 and CDR2: SGHRS and YFSETQ. The V gene end was trimmed by 3 bases and the J gene end by 4 bases; junction bases not matched to a gene: 7. The CDR3 runs 15 residues. The CDR3 reads CASSYGGQSGNTIYF. In DNA form, the CDR3 reads TGCGCCAGCAGCTATGGGGGACAGTCAGGAAACACCATATATTTT.

The J gene is TRBJ1-4, the V gene TRBV7-2; D uncertain. V was pared by 1 base and J by 4 bases, with 16 bases between. The germline gives CDR1 SGHTA, CDR2 FQGNSA. The CDR3 contains 17 residues. Here the CDR3 reads CASSLDPAAEFNEKLFF. The CDR3 nucleotides read TGTGCCAGCAGCTTAGATCCAGCGGCAGAGTTTAATGAAAAACTGTTTTTT.

This sequence joins TRBV7-8 and TRBJ2-7; D not certain. The CDR3 has 13 residues. The germline V and J ends were trimmed by 2 bases and 2 bases, with 7 bases remaining between them. Looked up from germline, CDR1 is SGHVS and CDR2 is FQNEAQ. The CDR3 DNA follows: TGTGCCAGCAGCTTATCATCTACCTACGAGCAGTACTTC. This translates into CASSLSSTYEQYF.

The V call is TRBV3-1 (or the pseudogene TRBV3-2), the J call TRBJ2-1; the D is unclear. CDR1 is LGHDT, CDR2 YNNKEL, per germline (reference sequence). The V end was cut by 6 bases, the J end by 7 bases, with 13 bases between. CDR3 size: 13 residues. This chain's CDR3 is CASSPRLSNEQFF. The CDR3 DNA sequence: TGTGCCAGCAGTCCTAGACTTTCAAATGAGCAGTTCTTC.

The chain recombines TRBV2 with TRBJ1-4; D gene ambiguous. Trimming took 1 base from V and 8 from J, leaving 14 bases between them. Germline V lookup: CDR1 SNHLY, CDR2 FYNNEI. The CDR3 covers 15 residues. CDR3 DNA sequence: TGTGCCAGCAGTGAAGGGGCACCCTTTGGAGAAAAACTGTTTTTT. Protein: CASSEGAPFGEKLFF. Combining the CDR3 with reference TRBV2 and TRBJ1-4 gives the whole variable domain EPEVTQTPSHQVTQMGQEVILRCVPISNHLYFYWYRQILGQKVEFLVSFYNNEISEKSEIFDDQFSVERPDGSNFTLKIRSTKLEDSAMYFCASSEGAPFGEKLFFGSGTQLSVL.

The chain has TRBV2 and TRBJ1-3, with 9 bases aligning to TRBD1. Germline CDR1 and CDR2: SNHLY and FYNNEI. The CDR3 loop spans 16 amino acids. The trim removed 4 bases at V and 0 bases at J, leaving 4 bases unmatched. In nucleotides, the CDR3 is TGTGCCAGCAGTGGGGGACAGGGCAACTCTGGAAACACCATATATTTT. This encodes CASSGGQGNSGNTIYF.

The rearrangement joins TRBV2 to TRBJ2-7; D gene uncertain. The CDR3 consists of 13 residues. Germline-derived CDR1 and CDR2 are SNHLY and FYNNEI. The V end lost 4 bases, the J end lost 3 bases, and 10 bases lay between the germline ends. The DNA for the CDR3 is TGTGCCAGCAGTGTAAGTCCGCGCTACGAGCAGTACTTC. Residues: CASSVSPRYEQYF.

This chain uses TRBV3-1 (or the pseudogene TRBV3-2) with TRBJ1-2, with D perhaps matching TRBD1 (5 bases). This CDR3 is 15 amino acids long. Trimming removed 0 bases at V and 4 bases at J, with 12 bases between. Germline values: CDR1 LGHDT, CDR2 YNNKEL (reference sequence). The CDR3 DNA follows: TGTGCCAGCAGCCAAGACAGGGTCGTTGGCTATGGCTACACCTTC. This codes for CASSQDRVVGYGYTF.

This rearrangement joins TRBV7-2 to TRBJ1-2; TRBD1 aligns across 9 bases. The length of the CDR3 is 14 residues. Germline-derived CDR1 and CDR2 are SGHTA and FQGNSA. V was pared by 4 bases and J by 7 bases, with 7 bases of the junction left unmatched. The chain's CDR3 is CASSWGGQGFGYTF. CDR3 nucleotide sequence: TGTGCCAGCAGCTGGGGCGGACAGGGGTTTGGCTACACCTTC.

This clone was found a few times. The chain has TRBV6-2 or TRBV6-3 and TRBJ1-6; tentative D call: TRBD1 (6 bases). Trimming took 6 bases from V and 7 from J, leaving 19 bases between them. The germline V gene has CDR1 MNHEY and CDR2 SVGEGT. The CDR3 contains 16 residues. The CDR3 protein is CASSPRLGAGNSPLHF. In DNA, the CDR3 is TGTGCCAGCAGCCCTCGTTTGGGGGCAGGGAATTCACCCCTCCACTTT.